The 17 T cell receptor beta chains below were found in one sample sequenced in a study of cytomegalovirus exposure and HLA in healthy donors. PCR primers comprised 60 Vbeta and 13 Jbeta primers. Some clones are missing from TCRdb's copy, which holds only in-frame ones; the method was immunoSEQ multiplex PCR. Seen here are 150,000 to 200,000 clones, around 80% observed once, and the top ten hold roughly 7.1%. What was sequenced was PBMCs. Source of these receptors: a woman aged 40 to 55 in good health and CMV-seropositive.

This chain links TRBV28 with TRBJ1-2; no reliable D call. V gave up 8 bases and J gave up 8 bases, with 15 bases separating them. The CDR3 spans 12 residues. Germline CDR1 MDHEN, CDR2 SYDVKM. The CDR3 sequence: CASGGQVRGYTF. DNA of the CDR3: TGTGCCAGCGGAGGGCAGGTCCGAGGCTACACCTTC.

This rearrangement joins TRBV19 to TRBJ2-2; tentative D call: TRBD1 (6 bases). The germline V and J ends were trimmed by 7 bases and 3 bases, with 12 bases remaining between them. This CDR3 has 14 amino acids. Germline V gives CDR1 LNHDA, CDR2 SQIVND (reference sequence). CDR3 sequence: CASTSNRDTGELFF. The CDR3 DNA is TGTGCCAGTACCTCCAACAGGGACACCGGGGAGCTGTTTTTT.

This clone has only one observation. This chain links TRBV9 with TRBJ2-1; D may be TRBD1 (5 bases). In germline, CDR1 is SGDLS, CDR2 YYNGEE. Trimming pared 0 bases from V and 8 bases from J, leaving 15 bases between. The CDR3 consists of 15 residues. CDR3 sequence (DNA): TGTGCCAGCAGCGTAGTAGGCAGGGATCTAGATGAGCAGTTCTTC. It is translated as CASSVVGRDLDEQFF.

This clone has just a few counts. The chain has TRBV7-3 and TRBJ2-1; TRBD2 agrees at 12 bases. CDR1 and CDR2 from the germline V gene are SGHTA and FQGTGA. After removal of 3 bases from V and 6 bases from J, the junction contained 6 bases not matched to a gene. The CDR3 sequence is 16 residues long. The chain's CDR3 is CASSFSASGRVNEQFF. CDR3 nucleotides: TGTGCCAGCAGCTTCTCGGCTAGCGGGAGGGTCAATGAGCAGTTCTTC.

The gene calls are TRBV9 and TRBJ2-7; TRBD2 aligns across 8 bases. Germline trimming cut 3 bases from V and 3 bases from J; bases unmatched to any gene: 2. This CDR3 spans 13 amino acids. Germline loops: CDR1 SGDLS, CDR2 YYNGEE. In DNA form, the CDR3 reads TGTGCCAGCAGCGCGGCGGGAGGCTACGAGCAGTACTTC. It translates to CASSAAGGYEQYF. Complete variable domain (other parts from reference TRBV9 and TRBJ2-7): DSGVTQTPKHLITATGQRVTLRCSPRSGDLSVYWYQQSLDQGLQFLIQYYNGEERAKGNILERFSAQQFPDLHSELNLSSLELGDSALYFCASSAAGGYEQYFGPGTRLTVT.

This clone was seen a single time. The DNA for the CDR3 is TGTGCCAGCAGCTTAGCGGGAGGGCCTTGGGACGAGCAGTACTTC. Its translation: CASSLAGGPWDEQYF. V usage is TRBV7-8 and J usage is TRBJ2-7; 7 bases map to TRBD2. The germline gives CDR1 SGHVS, CDR2 FQNEAQ. This CDR3 has 15 amino acids. Trimming at V came to 0 bases and at J to 5 bases, leaving 7 bases not matched to a gene.

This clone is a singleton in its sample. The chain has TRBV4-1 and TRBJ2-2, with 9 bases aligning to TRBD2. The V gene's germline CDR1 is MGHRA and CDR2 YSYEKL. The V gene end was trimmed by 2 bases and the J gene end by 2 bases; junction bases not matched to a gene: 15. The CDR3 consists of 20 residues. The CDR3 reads CASSQSWSGGGAGNTGELFF. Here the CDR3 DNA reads TGCGCCAGCAGCCAATCCTGGTCCGGCGGGGGGGCGGGAAACACCGGGGAGCTGTTTTTT.

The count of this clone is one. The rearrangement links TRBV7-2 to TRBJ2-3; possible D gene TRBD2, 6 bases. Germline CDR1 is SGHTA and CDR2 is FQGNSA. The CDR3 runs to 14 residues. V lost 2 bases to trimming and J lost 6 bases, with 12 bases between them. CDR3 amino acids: CASSLSGGRDTQYF. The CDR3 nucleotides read TGTGCCAGCAGCTTAAGTGGAGGGAGGGATACGCAGTATTTT.

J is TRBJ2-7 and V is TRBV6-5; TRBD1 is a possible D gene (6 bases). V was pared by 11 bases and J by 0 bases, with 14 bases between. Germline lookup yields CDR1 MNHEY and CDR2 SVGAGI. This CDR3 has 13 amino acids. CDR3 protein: CAPWGRLSYEQYF. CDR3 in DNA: TGTGCCCCCTGGGGGCGCCTCTCCTACGAGCAGTACTTC.

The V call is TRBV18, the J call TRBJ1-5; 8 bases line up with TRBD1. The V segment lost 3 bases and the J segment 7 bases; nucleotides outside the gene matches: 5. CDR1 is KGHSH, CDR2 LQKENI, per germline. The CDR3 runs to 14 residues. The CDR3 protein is CASSPTDRDQPQHF. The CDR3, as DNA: TGTGCCAGCTCACCGACGGACAGGGACCAGCCCCAGCATTTT.

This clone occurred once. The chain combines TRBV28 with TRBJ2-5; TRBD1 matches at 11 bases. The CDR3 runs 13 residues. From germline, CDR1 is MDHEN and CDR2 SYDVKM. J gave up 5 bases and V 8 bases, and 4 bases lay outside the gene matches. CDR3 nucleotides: TGTGCCAGCGGGACAGGGGGTGGCGAGACCCAGTACTTC. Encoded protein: CASGTGGGETQYF.

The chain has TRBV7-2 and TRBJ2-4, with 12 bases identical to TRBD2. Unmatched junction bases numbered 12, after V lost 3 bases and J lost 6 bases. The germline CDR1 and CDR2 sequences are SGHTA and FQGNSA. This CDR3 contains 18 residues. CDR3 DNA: TGTGCCAGCAGCTTGGGCCGACGACTAGCGGGAGACGGAAACATTCAGTACTTC. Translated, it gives CASSLGRRLAGDGNIQYF. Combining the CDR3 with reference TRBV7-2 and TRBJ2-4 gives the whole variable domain GAGVSQSPSNKVTEKGKDVELRCDPISGHTALYWYRQSLGQGLEFLIYFQGNSAPDKSGLPSDRFSAERTGGSVSTLTIQRTQQEDSAVYLCASSLGRRLAGDGNIQYFGAGTRLSVL.

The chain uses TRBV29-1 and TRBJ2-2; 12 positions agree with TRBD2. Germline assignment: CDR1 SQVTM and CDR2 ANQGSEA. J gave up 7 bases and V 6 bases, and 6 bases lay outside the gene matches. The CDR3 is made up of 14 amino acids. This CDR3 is CSVTSGSGVGELFF. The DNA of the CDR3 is TGCAGCGTGACTAGCGGGAGTGGCGTCGGGGAGCTGTTTTTT.

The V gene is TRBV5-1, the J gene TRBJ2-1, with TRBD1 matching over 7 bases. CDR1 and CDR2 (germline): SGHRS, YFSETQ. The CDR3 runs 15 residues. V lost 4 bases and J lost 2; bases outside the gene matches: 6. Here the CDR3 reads CASSDDRAPYNEQFF. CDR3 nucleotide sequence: TGCGCCAGCAGCGACGACAGGGCCCCCTACAATGAGCAGTTCTTC.

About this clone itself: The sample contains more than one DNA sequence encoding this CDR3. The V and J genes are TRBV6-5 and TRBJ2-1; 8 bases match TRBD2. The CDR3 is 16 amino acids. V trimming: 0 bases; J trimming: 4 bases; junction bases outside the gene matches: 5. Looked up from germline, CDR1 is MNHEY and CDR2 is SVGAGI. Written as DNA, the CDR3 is TGTGCCAGCAGTTACTCGAGAACTAGCGGTTACAATGAGCAGTTCTTC. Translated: CASSYSRTSGYNEQFF.

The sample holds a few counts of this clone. The CDR3 DNA reads as TGCAGCGTAACCCAACCTAATGGGGGGGGCCCCTACGAGCAGTACTTC. It translates to CSVTQPNGGGPYEQYF. J is TRBJ2-7 and V is TRBV29-1; perhaps TRBD2 as D (7 bases). Germline V gives CDR1 SQVTM, CDR2 ANQGSEA. The CDR3 extends over 16 amino acids. The germline V and J ends were trimmed by 6 bases and 2 bases, with 23 bases remaining between them.

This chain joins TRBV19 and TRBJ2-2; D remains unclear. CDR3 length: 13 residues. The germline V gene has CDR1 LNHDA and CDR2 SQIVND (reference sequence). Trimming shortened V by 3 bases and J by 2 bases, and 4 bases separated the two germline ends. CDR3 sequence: CASSIQNTGELFF. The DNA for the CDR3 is TGTGCCAGTAGTATTCAAAACACCGGGGAGCTGTTTTTT.